This T cell receptor (beta chain) was identified during a study of cytomegalovirus exposure and HLA in healthy donors. Study-level findings and limits: V- and J-gene trimming of TCR beta was linked (in a later analysis) to a missense DCLRE1C variant. A reported reduction in N-insertions relative to the 666-donor mean was seen in an Asian-associated ancestry cluster in a later analysis. Sequencing likely caused a cluster of highly shared sequence variants.

The CDR3 runs to 14 residues. V was shortened by 5 bases and J by 5 bases, with 16 bases between the two germline ends. Germline V lookup: CDR1 SGDLS, CDR2 YYNGEE. All donors participated as healthy donors of bone marrow. Amplification used 60 Vbeta primers and 13 Jbeta primers. Only in-frame clones appear in the TCRdb table, and some are missing; sequencing was by immunoSEQ multiplex PCR. The sample includes around 220,000 clones, about 74% seen only once; the top ten take around 15%. On this clone: As yet, its antigen is unknown.

The TCR originated in a man aged 35 to 55 in good health and CMV-seronegative. V usage is TRBV9 and J usage is TRBJ1-1; tentatively, D is TRBD1 (6 bases). The specimen was PBMCs. This CDR3 is CASRGAGRGTEAFF. The CDR3 bases are TGTGCCAGCAGGGGGGCAGGGAGGGGAACTGAAGCTTTCTTT.